Following are 21 T cell receptor beta chains from one sample sequenced in a study of blood T cell repertoires in COVID-19. The repertoire was sequenced with immunoSEQ multiplex PCR; TCRdb's copy has only in-frame clones and lacks some. The sample consists of some 300,000 clones, over 80% of them appearing once. Sequenced material: peripheral blood. All receptors derive from a woman aged 50 to 65 with COVID-19, enrolled during active disease.

V usage is TRBV3-1 (or the pseudogene TRBV3-2) and J usage is TRBJ2-5, with D possibly matching TRBD2 (5 bases). The CDR3 runs 14 residues. Germline V CDR1 and CDR2: LGHDT, YNNKEL (reference sequence). V was clipped by 4 bases and J by 4 bases, with 13 bases between them. The CDR3 DNA reads TGTGCCAGCAGCCTCGTTACGGGAACAGAGACCCAGTACTTC. As protein: CASSLVTGTETQYF.

This rearrangement joins TRBV19 to TRBJ2-1, with TRBD2 matching 14 bases. Looked up from germline, CDR1 is LNHDA and CDR2 is SQIVND (reference sequence). J lost 5 bases, V lost 4 bases, and 7 bases had no gene match. CDR3 length: 17 residues. Here the CDR3 reads CASSKGTSGRGDNEQFF. DNA for the CDR3: TGTGCCAGTAGTAAAGGGACTAGCGGGAGAGGGGACAATGAGCAGTTCTTC.

The V call is TRBV2, the J call TRBJ1-5; the match to TRBD1 covers 10 bases. Germline CDR1 SNHLY, CDR2 FYNNEI. Losses at the gene ends were 8 bases for V and 6 bases for J; bases not matched to a gene: 10. The CDR3 covers 15 residues. CDR3 region: CASGAGTGVIQPQHF. The DNA for the CDR3 is TGTGCCAGCGGGGCAGGGACAGGGGTTATTCAGCCCCAGCATTTT.

In regard to this clone: This sample also contains other DNA sequences that code for the same CDR3. This chain joins TRBV5-1 and TRBJ2-1; 7 bases agree with TRBD1. Germline assignment: CDR1 SGHRS and CDR2 YFSETQ. The CDR3 totals 15 residues. Unmatched junction bases numbered 4, after V lost 4 bases and J lost 0 bases. The CDR3 is CASSVTGTSYNEQFF. The CDR3 bases are TGCGCCAGCAGCGTGACAGGGACCTCCTACAATGAGCAGTTCTTC. Combining the CDR3 with reference TRBV5-1 and TRBJ2-1 gives the whole variable domain KAGVTQTPRYLIKTRGQQVTLSCSPISGHRSVSWYQQTPGQGLQFLFEYFSETQRNKGNFPGRFSGRQFSNSRSEMNVSTLELGDSALYLCASSVTGTSYNEQFFGPGTRLTVL.

J is TRBJ1-2 and V is TRBV4-3; 9 positions match TRBD1. Looked up from germline, CDR1 is LGHNA and CDR2 is YSLEER. The V gene end was trimmed by 0 bases and the J gene end by 8 bases; junction bases not matched to a gene: 7. The CDR3 runs to 15 residues. In nucleotides, the CDR3 is TGCGCCAGCAGCCAAGACCAAGGGGACAGGGAAGGCTACACCTTC. Translated, it gives CASSQDQGDREGYTF.

The gene calls are TRBV19 and TRBJ1-5; TRBD1 is a possible D gene (6 bases). The length of the CDR3 is 18 residues. Trimming left V 6 bases short and J 1 base short, with 22 bases between. Germline V gene sequence: CDR1 LNHDA, CDR2 SQIVND (reference sequence). The CDR3 is CASSKRKIRGWSNQPQHF. CDR3 in DNA: TGTGCCAGTAGCAAACGAAAAATCAGGGGCTGGAGCAATCAGCCCCAGCATTTT.

This rearrangement joins TRBV27 to TRBJ2-1; D gene unclear. The V end lost 6 bases, the J end lost 8 bases, and 17 bases lay between the germline ends. Germline loops: CDR1 MNHEY, CDR2 SMNVEV (reference sequence). The CDR3 extends over 14 amino acids. The CDR3 bases are TGTGCCAGCAGCCGAGGCCCTTACTCCCATGAGCAGTTCTTC. Amino acid sequence: CASSRGPYSHEQFF.

This clone was counted once. At one end the junction does not follow the germline gene, possibly because of a read error. This chain connects TRBV19 to TRBJ1-5; TRBD1 matches 12 bases. This CDR3 spans 15 amino acids. Germline CDR1 is LNHDA and CDR2 is SQIVND (reference sequence). CDR3 residues: CASMPGTGGNQPQHF. The DNA for the CDR3 is TGTGCCAGTATGCCCGGGACAGGGGGCAACCAGCCCCAGCATTTT. The full variable domain, in which reference TRBV19 and TRBJ1-5 provide the parts outside the CDR3, is DGGITQSPKYLFRKEGQNVTLSCEQNLNHDAMYWYRQDPGQGLRLIYYSQIVNDFQKGDIAEGYSVSREKKESFPLTVTSAQKNPTAFYLCASMPGTGGNQPQHFGDGTRLSIL.

This clone was seen only a few times. J is TRBJ1-2 and V is TRBV5-1; 7 nucleotides match TRBD1. The V and J ends lost 4 bases and 2 bases, in that order; junction bases with no gene match: 8. The CDR3 is 15 residues long. Germline CDR1 SGHRS, CDR2 YFSETQ. The CDR3 spells CASSQFGQANYGYTF. The CDR3 DNA reads TGCGCCAGCAGCCAATTCGGACAGGCCAACTATGGCTACACCTTC.

V usage is TRBV5-1 and J usage is TRBJ2-2; TRBD2 aligns across 11 bases. CDR1 is SGHRS, CDR2 YFSETQ, per germline. The CDR3 covers 16 residues. Losses at the gene ends were 7 bases for V and 2 bases for J; bases not matched to a gene: 7. CDR3 in amino acids: CASSRLAGGNTGELFF. DNA of the CDR3: TGCGCCAGCTCGAGGCTAGCGGGAGGTAACACCGGGGAGCTGTTTTTT.

The chain links TRBV10-3 to TRBJ2-1; 12 bases match TRBD1. The CDR3 is 14 residues long. The junction had 8 bases not matched to a gene; V was cut back by 9 bases and J by 8 bases. Per germline, CDR1 ENHRY and CDR2 SYGVKD. The CDR3 nucleotides read TGTGCCATGACCCCGGGACAGGGGGCGTATGAGCAGTTCTTC. It codes for CAMTPGQGAYEQFF.

The chain joins TRBV4-3 to TRBJ1-3, with D possibly matching TRBD1 (6 bases). Trimming took 6 bases from V and 0 from J, leaving 12 bases between them. Germline values: CDR1 LGHNA, CDR2 YSLEER. This CDR3 has 15 amino acids. The CDR3 nucleotides are TGCGCCAGCAGTCAGGGGACGTCCTCTGGAAACACCATATATTTT. This gives the protein CASSQGTSSGNTIYF.

V is TRBV5-5 and J is TRBJ1-2, with D maybe TRBD1 (5 bases). Per germline, CDR1 SGHKS and CDR2 YYEKEE (reference sequence). The length of the CDR3 is 16 residues. Trimming shortened V by 4 bases and J by 4 bases, and 20 bases separated the two germline ends. CDR3 sequence reads: CASSTLGKGATYGYTF. The CDR3 DNA reads TGTGCCAGCAGCACTTTGGGGAAAGGGGCGACCTATGGCTACACCTTC. Full variable domain (rest looked up from reference TRBV5-5 and TRBJ1-2): DAGVTQSPTHLIKTRGQQVTLRCSPISGHKSVSWYQQVLGQGPQFIFQYYEKEERGRGNFPDRFSARQFPNYSSELNVNALLLGDSALYLCASSTLGKGATYGYTFGSGTRLTVV.

The genes are TRBV2 and TRBJ1-2; TRBD1 is a possible D gene (5 bases). Germline V gene lookup returns CDR1 SNHLY and CDR2 FYNNEI. V lost 8 bases to trimming and J lost 8 bases, with 21 bases between them. The CDR3 length is 14 residues. CDR3 residues: CASCVSGVYDGYTF. CDR3 bases: TGTGCCAGCTGTGTCTCGGGGGTTTACGACGGCTACACCTTC.

V usage is TRBV10-3 and J usage is TRBJ2-7, with D tentatively TRBD1 (6 bases). V was clipped by 3 bases and J by 3 bases, with 18 bases between them. The CDR3 has 16 amino acids. In germline, CDR1 is ENHRY, CDR2 SYGVKD. The DNA for the CDR3 is TGTGCCATCAGTGACTACCGGGACACATCTATCTACGAGCAGTACTTC. This codes for CAISDYRDTSIYEQYF.

This sequence joins TRBV7-2 and TRBJ2-3, with D perhaps matching TRBD2 (6 bases). Germline assignment: CDR1 SGHTA and CDR2 FQGNSA. Trimming left V 5 bases short and J 2 bases short, with 17 bases between. The CDR3 is 16 residues long. The CDR3 loop reads CASSEDIAANTDTQYF. In DNA, the CDR3 is TGTGCCAGCAGCGAGGACATAGCGGCAAACACAGATACGCAGTATTTT.

The chain links TRBV2 to TRBJ2-5; TRBD2 matches 9 bases. Trimming removed 8 bases from V and 2 bases from J; junction bases left unmatched: 9. This CDR3 comprises 15 residues. The germline gives CDR1 SNHLY, CDR2 FYNNEI. The CDR3 coding sequence is TGTGCCAGCTCGCTTAGCGGGGGAGGGCAAGAGACCCAGTACTTC. The encoded protein is CASSLSGGGQETQYF.

The table lists this clone with a few counts. This chain uses TRBV11-3 with TRBJ1-1; TRBD1 aligns across 7 bases. V shed 4 bases and J 0 bases; nucleotides not matched to a gene: 5. Germline V gives CDR1 SGHNT, CDR2 YENEEA. There are 15 residues in the CDR3. CDR3 sequence (DNA): TGTGCCAGCAGCTCCGGGACAGCTATGAACACTGAAGCTTTCTTT. Translated, it gives CASSSGTAMNTEAFF. Full variable domain (missing parts from reference TRBV11-3 and TRBJ1-1): EAGVVQSPRYKIIEKKQPVAFWCNPISGHNTLYWYLQNLGQGPELLIRYENEEAVDDSQLPKDRFSAERLKGVDSTLKIQPAELGDSAVYLCASSSGTAMNTEAFFGQGTRLTVV.

This rearrangement joins TRBV11-2 to TRBJ1-3; the D gene is possibly TRBD1 (6 bases). Trimming removed 4 bases from V and 2 bases from J, with 9 bases in between. The CDR3 length is 14 residues. Germline V lookup: CDR1 SGHAT, CDR2 FQNNGV. The CDR3 sequence is CASSSTGPGNTIYF. The CDR3 DNA follows: TGTGCCAGCAGCTCCACAGGGCCTGGAAACACCATATATTTT.

V is TRBV11-2 and J is TRBJ2-1; 8 bases are shared with TRBD2. J lost 6 bases, V lost 5 bases, and 9 bases had no gene match. Germline V gene data show CDR1 as SGHAT and CDR2 as FQNNGV. The CDR3 spans 15 residues. The CDR3 loop is CASSPPGRGANEQFF. CDR3 nucleotides: TGTGCCAGCAGCCCCCCCGGGAGGGGGGCCAATGAGCAGTTCTTC.

The gene calls are TRBV11-1 and TRBJ2-1; TRBD2 is a possible D gene (5 bases). CDR3 length: 16 amino acids. The V and J ends lost 4 bases and 6 bases respectively, with 19 bases between them. Germline V gene sequence: CDR1 SGHAT, CDR2 FQDESV (reference sequence). The DNA for the CDR3 is TGTGCCAGCAGCTCGAGTGCCGGGGTTGGAGGCAATGAGCAGTTCTTC. Its protein product is CASSSSAGVGGNEQFF.